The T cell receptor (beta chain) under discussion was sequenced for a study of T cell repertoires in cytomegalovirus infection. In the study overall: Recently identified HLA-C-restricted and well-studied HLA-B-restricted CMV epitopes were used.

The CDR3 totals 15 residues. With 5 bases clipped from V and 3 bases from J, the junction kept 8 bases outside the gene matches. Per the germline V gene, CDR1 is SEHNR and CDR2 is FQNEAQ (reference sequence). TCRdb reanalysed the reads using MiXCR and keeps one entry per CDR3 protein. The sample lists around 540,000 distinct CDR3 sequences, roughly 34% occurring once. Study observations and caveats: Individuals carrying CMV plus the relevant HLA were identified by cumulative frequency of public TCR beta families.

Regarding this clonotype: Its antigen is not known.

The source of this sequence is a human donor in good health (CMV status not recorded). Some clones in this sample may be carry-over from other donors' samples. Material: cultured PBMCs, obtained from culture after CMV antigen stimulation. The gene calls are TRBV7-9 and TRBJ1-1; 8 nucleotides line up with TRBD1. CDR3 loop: CASSPQGVRDTEAFF. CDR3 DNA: TGTGCCAGCAGCCCACAGGGGGTGAGGGACACTGAAGCTTTCTTT.